The sequence of this T cell receptor (beta chain) was determined in a study of T cells in Graves' hyperthyroidism and ophthalmopathy. This clonotype was observed a few times. V lost 3 bases, J lost 3 bases, and 7 bases stayed unmatched. The CDR3 sequence is 17 residues long. Germline CDR1 is MGHRA and CDR2 is YSYEKL. The investigators amplified TCR beta CDR3 regions from RNA transcripts. When the TCR CDR3 underwent first-round RT-PCR, the HTBI primer set was used. TCRdb redid the calling of the multiplex PCR reads with MiXCR, one entry per CDR3 protein. The sample holds 750,000 to 950,000 distinct CDR3 sequences, over 35% seen once. Those with hyperthyroidism were 18 to 65 years old, newly diagnosed, and ill for under 2 months. Patients showing uncontrolled infection, other autoimmune disease, pregnancy or lactation were ineligible.

The sample was blood. The rearrangement links TRBV4-1 to TRBJ1-4, with 10 bases identical to TRBD1. This clonotype was obtained from a young man with Graves' hyperthyroidism. This CDR3 is CASSQNGQGDPNEKLFF. The CDR3, as DNA: TGCGCCAGCAGCCAGAACGGACAGGGGGATCCTAATGAAAAACTGTTTTTT.